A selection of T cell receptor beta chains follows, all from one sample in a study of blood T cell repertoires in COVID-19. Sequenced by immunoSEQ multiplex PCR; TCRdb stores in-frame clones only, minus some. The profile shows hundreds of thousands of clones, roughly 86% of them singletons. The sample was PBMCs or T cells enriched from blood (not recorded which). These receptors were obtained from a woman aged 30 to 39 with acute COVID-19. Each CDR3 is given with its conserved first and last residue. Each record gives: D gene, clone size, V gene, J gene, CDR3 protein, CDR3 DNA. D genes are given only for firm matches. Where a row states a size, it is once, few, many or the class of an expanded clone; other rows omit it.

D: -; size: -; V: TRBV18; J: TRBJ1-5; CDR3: CASSPGTNRDQPQHF; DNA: TGTGCCAGCTCACCGGGGACAAATCGTGATCAGCCCCAGCATTTT
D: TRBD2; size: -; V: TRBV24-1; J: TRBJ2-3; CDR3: CATSDLPGREGASTDTQYF; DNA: TGTGCCACCAGTGATTTGCCTGGGCGGGAGGGTGCTAGCACAGATACGCAGTATTTT
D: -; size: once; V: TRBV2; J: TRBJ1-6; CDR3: CASRSSGSNSPLHF; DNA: TGTGCCAGCAGGTCATCAGGGTCCAATTCACCCCTCCACTTT
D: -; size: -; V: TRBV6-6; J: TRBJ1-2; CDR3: CATRDTSYGYTF; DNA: TGTGCCACCCGGGACACCAGCTATGGCTACACCTTC
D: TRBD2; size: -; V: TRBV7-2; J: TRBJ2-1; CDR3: CASSKRTSGENEQFF; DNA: TGTGCCAGCAGCAAGAGGACTAGCGGGGAGAATGAGCAGTTCTTC
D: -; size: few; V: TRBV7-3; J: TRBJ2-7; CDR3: CASSSQPGSEQYF; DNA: TGTGCCAGCAGCTCCCAACCAGGGTCCGAGCAGTACTTC
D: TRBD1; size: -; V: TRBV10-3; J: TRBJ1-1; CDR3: CAIRDRQGTSNTEAFF; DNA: TGTGCCATCAGGGATAGACAGGGGACTTCGAACACTGAAGCTTTCTTT
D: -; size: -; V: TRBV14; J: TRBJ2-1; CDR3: CASSQVSYNEQFF; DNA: TGTGCCAGCAGCCAAGTTAGCTACAATGAGCAGTTCTTC
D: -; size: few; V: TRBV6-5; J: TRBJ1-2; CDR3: CASSPRGGEGYGYTF; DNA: TGTGCCAGCAGTCCCCGCGGGGGGGAGGGCTATGGCTACACCTTC
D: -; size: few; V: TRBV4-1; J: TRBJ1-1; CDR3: CASSQEVWDLGALVTEAFF; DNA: TGCGCCAGCAGCCAAGAAGTCTGGGACCTGGGGGCTCTGGTCACTGAAGCTTTCTTT
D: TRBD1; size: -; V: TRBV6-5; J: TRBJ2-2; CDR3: CASSYSSGGPGELFF; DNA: TGTGCCAGCAGTTACTCGTCAGGGGGCCCCGGGGAGCTGTTTTTT
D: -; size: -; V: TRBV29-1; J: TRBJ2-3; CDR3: CSVSGGHYISTDTQYF; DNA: TGCAGCGTTTCGGGGGGCCATTACATAAGCACAGATACGCAGTATTTT
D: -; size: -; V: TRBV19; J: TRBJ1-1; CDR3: CASGDQGLPFNTEAFF; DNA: TGTGCCAGTGGGGATCAGGGGCTCCCATTTAACACTGAAGCTTTCTTT
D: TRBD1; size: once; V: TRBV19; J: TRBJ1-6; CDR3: CASSISRGLESPLHF; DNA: TGTGCCAGTAGTATTTCCAGGGGGCTAGAGTCACCCCTCCACTTT
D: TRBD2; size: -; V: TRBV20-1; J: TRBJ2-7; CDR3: CSVSYGTSGGDSYEQYF; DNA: TGCAGTGTTAGTTATGGGACTAGCGGGGGCGACTCCTACGAGCAGTACTTC
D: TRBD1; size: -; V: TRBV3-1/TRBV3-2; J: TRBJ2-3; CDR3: CASSPGTVQHTQYF; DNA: TGTGCCAGCAGCCCCGGGACAGTACAACATACGCAGTATTTT
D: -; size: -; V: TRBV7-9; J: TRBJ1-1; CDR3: CASSSLQWDTPLF; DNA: TGTGCCAGCAGTTCCCTCCAGTGGGACACCCCACTCTTT
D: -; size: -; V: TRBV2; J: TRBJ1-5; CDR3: CASIIGRDQPQHF; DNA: TGTGCCAGCATTATCGGCAGGGATCAGCCCCAGCATTTT
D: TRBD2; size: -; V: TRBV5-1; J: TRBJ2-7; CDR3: CASSERGFEQYF; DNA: TGCGCCAGCAGCGAGCGGGGCTTCGAGCAGTACTTC
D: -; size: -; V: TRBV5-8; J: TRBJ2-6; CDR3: CASSFGRRSGANVLTF; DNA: TGTGCCAGCAGCTTCGGTAGGAGGTCTGGGGCCAACGTCCTGACTTTC
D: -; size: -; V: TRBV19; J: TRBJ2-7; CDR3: CASSLRVPGREQYF; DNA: TGTGCCAGTAGTTTGAGGGTTCCCGGGCGCGAGCAGTACTTC
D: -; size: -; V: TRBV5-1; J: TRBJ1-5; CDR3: CASRTGVNQPQHF; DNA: TGCGCCAGCAGAACAGGAGTCAATCAGCCCCAGCATTTT
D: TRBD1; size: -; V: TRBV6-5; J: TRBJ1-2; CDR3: CASSRGERKDGYTF; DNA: TGTGCCAGCTCCAGGGGGGAAAGGAAAGATGGCTACACCTTC
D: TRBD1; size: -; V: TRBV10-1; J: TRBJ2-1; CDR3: CASKGQGVQFF; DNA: TGCGCCAGCAAGGGACAGGGTGTGCAGTTCTTC